A selection of T cell receptor beta chains follows, all from one sample in a study of T-cell reconstitution after alpha-beta-depleted transplantation in children. TCRdb redid the calling of the PCR reads with MiXCR, one entry per CDR3 protein. Of more than 500,000 distinct CDR3 sequences in the sample, 9.5% to 12% were seen once. The source was PBMCs, mostly from graft donor cells, collected 180 days after TCRalphabeta/CD19-depleted stem cell transplant. Source of these receptors: a female patient aged 2 to 10 who had a stem cell transplant for aplastic anemia, so the T cells may come from the graft donor. Both conserved end residues are part of each CDR3. The order of the fields is CDR3 length, clone size, D gene, J gene, V gene, CDR3 DNA, CDR3 protein. D genes are given only for firm matches. A row's size may be missing; if present it is once, few, many or a size class.

CDR3 length: 14
clone size: few
D gene: NA
J gene: TRBJ1-5
V gene: TRBV27
CDR3 DNA: TGTGCCAGCAGTTTGGTGCGGGAAAATCAGCCCCAGCATTTT
CDR3 protein: CASSLVRENQPQHF

CDR3 length: 16
clone size: NA
D gene: TRBD1
J gene: TRBJ1-2
V gene: TRBV10-3
CDR3 DNA: TGTGCCATCAGTGAGAAAGAAACCCGGGACAGAAATGGCTACACCTTC
CDR3 protein: CAISEKETRDRNGYTF

CDR3 length: 18
clone size: NA
D gene: NA
J gene: TRBJ2-2
V gene: TRBV4-3
CDR3 DNA: TGCGCCAGCAGCCAAGGGGTCCTAATGATGGGGCTAACCGGGGAGCTGTTTTTT
CDR3 protein: CASSQGVLMMGLTGELFF

CDR3 length: 15
clone size: NA
D gene: NA
J gene: TRBJ1-4
V gene: TRBV7-2
CDR3 DNA: TGTGCCAGCAGCAATGACGGGGGCGCTAATGAAAAACTGTTTTTT
CDR3 protein: CASSNDGGANEKLFF

CDR3 length: 14
clone size: many
D gene: TRBD2
J gene: TRBJ2-3
V gene: TRBV20-1
CDR3 DNA: TGCAGTGCTATGAGGGACTATAGCACAGATACGCAGTATTTT
CDR3 protein: CSAMRDYSTDTQYF

CDR3 length: 13
clone size: NA
D gene: NA
J gene: TRBJ2-5
V gene: TRBV20-1
CDR3 DNA: TGCAGTGCTAGGGGCCTTATACAAGAGACCCAGTACTTC
CDR3 protein: CSARGLIQETQYF

CDR3 length: 20
clone size: many
D gene: TRBD1
J gene: TRBJ1-2
V gene: TRBV20-1
CDR3 DNA: TGCAGTGCGGAAGGCCCCGGGACAGGGTTGTCAGCTACATATTACTATGGCTACACCTTC
CDR3 protein: CSAEGPGTGLSATYYYGYTF

CDR3 length: 14
clone size: few
D gene: NA
J gene: TRBJ2-5
V gene: TRBV28
CDR3 DNA: TGTGCCAGCAGTTTAGTCTCGGTACAAGAGACCCAGTACTTC
CDR3 protein: CASSLVSVQETQYF

CDR3 length: 16
clone size: NA
D gene: TRBD2
J gene: TRBJ2-7
V gene: TRBV4-2
CDR3 DNA: TGTGCCAGCAGCTGCCGACCGAGCGGGAGGGCCCACGAGCAGTACTTC
CDR3 protein: CASSCRPSGRAHEQYF

CDR3 length: 17
clone size: NA
D gene: TRBD2
J gene: TRBJ2-2
V gene: TRBV7-2
CDR3 DNA: TGTGCCAGCAGCCTCCGAGCGGGAGAAGTCAACACCGGGGAGCTGTTTTTT
CDR3 protein: CASSLRAGEVNTGELFF

CDR3 length: 15
clone size: many
D gene: TRBD2
J gene: TRBJ2-5
V gene: TRBV5-1
CDR3 DNA: TGCGCCAGCAGCAGAGCCAGCGGGAGAGAGGAGACCCAGTACTTC
CDR3 protein: CASSRASGREETQYF

CDR3 length: 14
clone size: NA
D gene: NA
J gene: TRBJ1-5
V gene: TRBV7-2
CDR3 DNA: TGTGCCAGCAGCCGGGGTGGGACGGGTCAGCCCCAGCATTTT
CDR3 protein: CASSRGGTGQPQHF

CDR3 length: 18
clone size: few
D gene: TRBD2
J gene: TRBJ2-3
V gene: TRBV28
CDR3 DNA: TGTGCCAGCAGTTTCCTAGCGGGAGGGCCCGTAGGAACAGATACGCAGTATTTT
CDR3 protein: CASSFLAGGPVGTDTQYF

CDR3 length: 17
clone size: few
D gene: TRBD1
J gene: TRBJ1-2
V gene: TRBV12-3/TRBV12-4
CDR3 DNA: TGTGCCAGCAGTCCTAGACAGGGGAGGGACGAAAACTATGGCTACACCTTC
CDR3 protein: CASSPRQGRDENYGYTF

CDR3 length: 15
clone size: NA
D gene: TRBD1
J gene: TRBJ2-5
V gene: TRBV29-1
CDR3 DNA: TGCAGCGTTGATGTACAGGGGCCAGGGTTTGGGACCCAGTACTTC
CDR3 protein: CSVDVQGPGFGTQYF

CDR3 length: 12
clone size: NA
D gene: NA
J gene: TRBJ1-2
V gene: TRBV20-1
CDR3 DNA: TGCAGTGCTACCACTCGTTACTATGGCTACACCTTC
CDR3 protein: CSATTRYYGYTF

CDR3 length: 18
clone size: NA
D gene: NA
J gene: TRBJ2-1
V gene: TRBV20-1
CDR3 DNA: TGCTGTGCTAGAGATTTGGGGCAGCAACAGAGCTCCTACAATGAGCAGTTCTTC
CDR3 protein: CCARDLGQQQSSYNEQFF

CDR3 length: 16
clone size: few
D gene: NA
J gene: TRBJ2-5
V gene: TRBV7-2
CDR3 DNA: TGTGCCAGCAGCCGGATGGCAGGGGCGGCCCAAGAGACCCAGTACTTC
CDR3 protein: CASSRMAGAAQETQYF

CDR3 length: 17
clone size: NA
D gene: TRBD2
J gene: TRBJ2-3
V gene: TRBV5-5
CDR3 DNA: TGTGCCAGCAGCTTGGCCCGTTCTAGCGGGAGGGGAGATACGCAGTATTTT
CDR3 protein: CASSLARSSGRGDTQYF

CDR3 length: 14
clone size: NA
D gene: TRBD1
J gene: TRBJ2-3
V gene: TRBV15
CDR3 DNA: TGTGCCACCAGCAGAGGGACAGGGACAGATACGCAGTATTTT
CDR3 protein: CATSRGTGTDTQYF

CDR3 length: 20
clone size: few
D gene: NA
J gene: TRBJ2-1
V gene: TRBV11-2
CDR3 DNA: TGTGCCAGCAGCTTAGAGTATTTCGGAGACAAATTCCCCGGGGCCAATGAGCAGTTCTTC
CDR3 protein: CASSLEYFGDKFPGANEQFF

CDR3 length: 11
clone size: NA
D gene: NA
J gene: TRBJ2-7
V gene: TRBV27
CDR3 DNA: TGTGCCAGCAGTTCAGGGAAAGAGCAGTACTTC
CDR3 protein: CASSSGKEQYF

CDR3 length: 20
clone size: few
D gene: TRBD2
J gene: TRBJ2-4
V gene: TRBV12-3/TRBV12-4
CDR3 DNA: TGTGCCAGCAGTTTAGGGCCGGAGCTAGCGGGAGTTTGGGCCAAAAACATTCAGTACTTC
CDR3 protein: CASSLGPELAGVWAKNIQYF

CDR3 length: 17
clone size: few
D gene: TRBD2
J gene: TRBJ2-1
V gene: TRBV15
CDR3 DNA: TGTGCCACCAGCGAGTACGGGCCCGGGAGGCTCTACAATGAGCAGTTCTTC
CDR3 protein: CATSEYGPGRLYNEQFF

CDR3 length: 15
clone size: many
D gene: NA
J gene: TRBJ2-7
V gene: TRBV28
CDR3 DNA: TGTGCCAGCAGTTTTTTGACGACAGTATACGAGGGGCAGTACTTC
CDR3 protein: CASSFLTTVYEGQYF

CDR3 length: 13
clone size: many
D gene: NA
J gene: TRBJ2-1
V gene: TRBV29-1
CDR3 DNA: TGCAGCGTTGGGCAAAGCTCCTACAATGAGCAGTTCTTC
CDR3 protein: CSVGQSSYNEQFF

CDR3 length: 14
clone size: NA
D gene: NA
J gene: TRBJ2-1
V gene: TRBV30
CDR3 DNA: TGTGCCTGGAGTCGGAGGGGGGACTACAATGAGCAGTTCTTC
CDR3 protein: CAWSRRGDYNEQFF

CDR3 length: 14
clone size: few
D gene: NA
J gene: TRBJ2-1
V gene: TRBV4-1
CDR3 DNA: TGCGCCAGCAGCCAGCCGGCCCTAGCTTTCGAGCAGTTCTTC
CDR3 protein: CASSQPALAFEQFF

CDR3 length: 14
clone size: few
D gene: NA
J gene: TRBJ2-3
V gene: TRBV28
CDR3 DNA: TGTGCCCGCTTCGGGGTAGCTTGCACAGATACGCAGTATTTT
CDR3 protein: CARFGVACTDTQYF

CDR3 length: 15
clone size: NA
D gene: TRBD2
J gene: TRBJ2-1
V gene: TRBV30
CDR3 DNA: TGTGCCTGGATTTCTAGCGGGAGTTGGTACAATGAGCAGTTCTTC
CDR3 protein: CAWISSGSWYNEQFF

CDR3 length: 17
clone size: many
D gene: NA
J gene: TRBJ2-6
V gene: TRBV29-1
CDR3 DNA: TGCAGCGTTGATCGAGGAGTGGGTGAGGCTGGGGCCAACGTCCTGACTTTC
CDR3 protein: CSVDRGVGEAGANVLTF

CDR3 length: 15
clone size: NA
D gene: NA
J gene: TRBJ2-2
V gene: TRBV15
CDR3 DNA: TGTGCCACCAGCAGAGATAAAGGATGGGCCGGGGAGCTGTTTTTT
CDR3 protein: CATSRDKGWAGELFF

CDR3 length: 13
clone size: many
D gene: NA
J gene: TRBJ2-7
V gene: TRBV11-3
CDR3 DNA: TGTGCCAGCAGCTTACACAGGACCTACGAGCAGTACTTC
CDR3 protein: CASSLHRTYEQYF

CDR3 length: 13
clone size: few
D gene: NA
J gene: TRBJ2-5
V gene: TRBV20-1
CDR3 DNA: TGCAGTGCTAGAGAGGAGGCAGGAGAGACCCAGTACTTC
CDR3 protein: CSAREEAGETQYF

CDR3 length: 16
clone size: NA
D gene: TRBD1
J gene: TRBJ2-7
V gene: TRBV19
CDR3 DNA: TGTGCCAGTAGTATAGCCGGGACAGGCCTTTCCTACGAGCAGTACTTC
CDR3 protein: CASSIAGTGLSYEQYF

CDR3 length: 14
clone size: many
D gene: TRBD2
J gene: TRBJ2-7
V gene: TRBV7-9
CDR3 DNA: TGTGCCAGCAGCCCTGGGACTAGCACCTACGAGCAGTACTTC
CDR3 protein: CASSPGTSTYEQYF

CDR3 length: 13
clone size: many
D gene: NA
J gene: TRBJ1-1
V gene: TRBV18
CDR3 DNA: TGCGCCAGCAGCCCAGGCGTAAACACTGAAGCTTTCTTT
CDR3 protein: CASSPGVNTEAFF

CDR3 length: 13
clone size: few
D gene: NA
J gene: TRBJ1-2
V gene: TRBV7-8
CDR3 DNA: TGTGCCAGCAGGGCCCAAGTCATGGGTGGCTACACCTTC
CDR3 protein: CASRAQVMGGYTF

CDR3 length: 16
clone size: NA
D gene: NA
J gene: TRBJ1-2
V gene: TRBV6-5
CDR3 DNA: TGTGCCAGCAGTTTTCTCTTTGTAGGGCTAAACTATGGCTACACCTTC
CDR3 protein: CASSFLFVGLNYGYTF

CDR3 length: 16
clone size: NA
D gene: TRBD2
J gene: TRBJ2-1
V gene: TRBV9
CDR3 DNA: TGTGCCAGCAGCCAAACTAGCGGGAGGACGTGGGATGAGCAGTTCTTC
CDR3 protein: CASSQTSGRTWDEQFF

CDR3 length: 14
clone size: NA
D gene: NA
J gene: TRBJ1-1
V gene: TRBV5-1
CDR3 DNA: TGCGCCAGCAGCTTGGAAGGCGGGGGCACTGAAGCTTTCTTT
CDR3 protein: CASSLEGGGTEAFF

CDR3 length: 15
clone size: NA
D gene: NA
J gene: TRBJ1-5
V gene: TRBV14
CDR3 DNA: TGTGCCAGCAGCCAAGCCCTGGAGGCCAATCAGCCCCAGCATTTT
CDR3 protein: CASSQALEANQPQHF

CDR3 length: 16
clone size: few
D gene: TRBD1
J gene: TRBJ2-5
V gene: TRBV13
CDR3 DNA: TGTGCCAGCAGCAGCTCCGGGACAGGGATACAAGAGACCCAGTACTTC
CDR3 protein: CASSSSGTGIQETQYF

CDR3 length: 15
clone size: NA
D gene: TRBD2
J gene: TRBJ2-3
V gene: TRBV7-3
CDR3 DNA: TGTGCCAGCAGCTTAGGGGCAGGGAGGGCAGATACGCAGTATTTT
CDR3 protein: CASSLGAGRADTQYF

CDR3 length: 14
clone size: NA
D gene: TRBD2
J gene: TRBJ2-7
V gene: TRBV20-1
CDR3 DNA: TGCAGTGCTAGCCTAGCGGGGTTCCTCTACGAGCAGTACTTC
CDR3 protein: CSASLAGFLYEQYF

CDR3 length: 13
clone size: few
D gene: NA
J gene: TRBJ1-1
V gene: TRBV29-1
CDR3 DNA: TGCAGCGTTTCAAGACACATGAACACTGAAGCTTTCTTT
CDR3 protein: CSVSRHMNTEAFF

CDR3 length: 13
clone size: many
D gene: NA
J gene: TRBJ2-5
V gene: TRBV5-1
CDR3 DNA: TGCGCCAGCAGCTTAAACAGGCAAGAGACCCAGTACTTC
CDR3 protein: CASSLNRQETQYF

CDR3 length: 16
clone size: NA
D gene: TRBD2
J gene: TRBJ2-3
V gene: TRBV20-1
CDR3 DNA: TGCAGTGAGAGGAGGACTAGCGGGAGCCTCACAGATACGCAGTATTTT
CDR3 protein: CSERRTSGSLTDTQYF